The T cell receptor beta chain described here comes from a study of cytomegalovirus exposure and HLA in healthy donors. Study results and limitations: According to reports, the classifier identified cytomegalovirus status with high specificity and sensitivity. Previously analyzed data showed that most TCR beta V segments were productive at a frequency of about 87% or about 30%. After further analysis at a later stage, 15,000 to 20,000 TCR beta sequences were associated with HLA alleles at 0.05 false discovery rate.

PCR used 60 Vbeta primers and 13 Jbeta primers. The repertoire was sequenced with immunoSEQ multiplex PCR; TCRdb's copy has only in-frame clones and lacks some. The sample includes approximately 110,000 clones, approximately 15% of them seen just once. The CDR3 length is 14 residues. Germline values: CDR1 SGHRS, CDR2 YFSETQ. As for this clone: The antigen is unknown. One end of the junction varies from germline; a read error may be responsible.

Material for sequencing was PBMCs. The chain couples TRBV5-1 to TRBJ1-4; D remains ambiguous. The TCR sequence derives from a woman aged 18-30 years in good health and CMV-seronegative. This CDR3 reads CASSLDGLDEKLFF. The DNA of the CDR3 is TGCGCCAGCAGTTTGGACGGGTTAGATGAAAAACTGTTTTTT.